This is a list of T cell receptor beta chains from one sample in a study of control samples from healthy donors and cancer patients. Assay: immunoSEQ multiplex PCR; the TCRdb copy retains only in-frame clones and omits some. The repertoire holds about 120,000 clones, with approximately 88% as singletons. The specimen sequenced was blood. These receptor sequences come from a man aged 50 to 60 in good health. CDR3s include the opening cysteine and the closing phenylalanine or tryptophan. The D gene is left open where the match is weak. Rows may omit the clone size; those that give it use once, few, many or a size class.

V: TRBV14
D: .
J: TRBJ2-7
size: .
DNA: TGTGCCAGCAGCCGCCTGACAGGAATCATTTCCTACGAGCAGTACTTC
CDR3: CASSRLTGIISYEQYF

V: TRBV6-5
D: .
J: TRBJ1-2
size: .
DNA: TGTGCCAGCGGCTACTATGGCTACACCTTC
CDR3: CASGYYGYTF

V: TRBV27
D: .
J: TRBJ1-2
size: .
DNA: TGTGCCAGCAGAGACAGAAACTATGGCTACACCTTC
CDR3: CASRDRNYGYTF

V: TRBV2
D: TRBD1
J: TRBJ1-4
size: .
DNA: TGTGCCAGCAGTGTGACAGGGGGCAAGGATGAAAAACTGTTTTTT
CDR3: CASSVTGGKDEKLFF

V: TRBV27
D: TRBD1
J: TRBJ2-7
size: .
DNA: TGTGCCAGCGGCAGATACAGGGGGAGTATCGGTTACGAGCAGTACTTC
CDR3: CASGRYRGSIGYEQYF

V: TRBV14
D: TRBD1
J: TRBJ1-4
size: .
DNA: TGTGCCAGCAGCCAGGTTCAGGGGGCAACTAATGAAAAACTGTTTTTT
CDR3: CASSQVQGATNEKLFF

V: TRBV29-1
D: TRBD1
J: TRBJ2-7
size: .
DNA: TGCAGCGCAAAAGGGGGCGCGGACGAGCAGTACTTC
CDR3: CSAKGGADEQYF

V: TRBV25-1
D: .
J: TRBJ1-2
size: .
DNA: TGTGCCAGCAGTGACCCGGGACGGGTAAACTATGGCTACACCTTC
CDR3: CASSDPGRVNYGYTF

V: TRBV10-3
D: .
J: TRBJ1-2
size: .
DNA: TGTGCCATCAGTGGCAGGCCCTCCTATGGCTACACCTTC
CDR3: CAISGRPSYGYTF

V: TRBV12-3/TRBV12-4
D: .
J: TRBJ1-2
size: .
DNA: TGTGCCAGCAGCCAGGGGAGGGACTATGGCTACACCTTC
CDR3: CASSQGRDYGYTF

V: TRBV9
D: .
J: TRBJ1-4
size: .
DNA: TGTGCCAGCAGCCTATCTCAGGGGATCGTCGAAAAACTGTTTTTT
CDR3: CASSLSQGIVEKLFF

V: TRBV6-2/TRBV6-3
D: .
J: TRBJ1-2
size: .
DNA: TGTGCCAGCAGTTCCATTAACTATGGCTACACCTTC
CDR3: CASSSINYGYTF

V: TRBV6-6
D: .
J: TRBJ2-5
size: .
DNA: TGTGCCAGCAGTCTACCGAAGGGGGGAGAGGAGACCCAGTACTTC
CDR3: CASSLPKGGEETQYF

V: TRBV11-2
D: TRBD2
J: TRBJ2-4
size: many
DNA: TGTGCCAGCAGCCCTCTAGCGGGGGGTGCAAACATTCAGTACTTC
CDR3: CASSPLAGGANIQYF

V: TRBV6-5
D: TRBD1
J: TRBJ1-4
size: .
DNA: TGTGCCAGCAGACCCGCCGGGACAGCTAATGAAAAACTGTTTTTT
CDR3: CASRPAGTANEKLFF

V: TRBV7-6
D: .
J: TRBJ1-5
size: once
DNA: TGTGCCAGCAGCTTAGACCTGGATCAGCCCCAGCATTTT
CDR3: CASSLDLDQPQHF

V: TRBV3-1/TRBV3-2
D: .
J: TRBJ2-3
size: .
DNA: TGTGCCAGCAGCCAAGAGGGGGCGTTAGGACGGGTAAGCACAGATACGCAGTATTTT
CDR3: CASSQEGALGRVSTDTQYF

V: TRBV7-9
D: .
J: TRBJ2-7
size: .
DNA: TGTGCCAGCAGCCCTCGGAAAGAGCCAGGGGAAAGCGAGCAGTACTTC
CDR3: CASSPRKEPGESEQYF

V: TRBV27
D: TRBD1
J: TRBJ1-1
size: .
DNA: TGTGCCAGCAGTAGGGACAGCTACACTGAAGCTTTCTTT
CDR3: CASSRDSYTEAFF

V: TRBV7-9
D: TRBD1
J: TRBJ1-1
size: .
DNA: TGTGCCAGCAGCTTAGGAAGGGGCGGACAGGGCATGAACACTGAAGCTTTCTTT
CDR3: CASSLGRGGQGMNTEAFF

V: TRBV2
D: .
J: TRBJ1-2
size: few
DNA: TGTGCCAGCAGAAGGGAGGGGGGGCACTATGGCTACACCTTC
CDR3: CASRREGGHYGYTF

V: TRBV5-1
D: TRBD2
J: TRBJ2-7
size: once
DNA: TGCGCCAGCAGCTTGGTTGCTAGCGGGGGTTACGAGCAGTACTTC
CDR3: CASSLVASGGYEQYF

V: TRBV24-1
D: TRBD1
J: TRBJ2-4
size: .
DNA: TGTGCCACCAGTGACCCGACAGGGCCCGCCAAAAACATTCAGTACTTC
CDR3: CATSDPTGPAKNIQYF

V: TRBV9
D: .
J: TRBJ2-2
size: .
DNA: TGTGCCAGCAGCAGGGTCTACACCGGGGAGCTGTTTTTT
CDR3: CASSRVYTGELFF

V: TRBV3-1/TRBV3-2
D: .
J: TRBJ1-5
size: .
DNA: TGTGCCAGCAGCACGTATAGCAATCAGCCCCAGCATTTT
CDR3: CASSTYSNQPQHF

V: TRBV20-1
D: TRBD1
J: TRBJ1-4
size: .
DNA: TGCAGTGCTAGTATCATTGGTGACAGGGTGGGAGAAAAACTGTTTTTT
CDR3: CSASIIGDRVGEKLFF

V: TRBV7-8
D: .
J: TRBJ2-3
size: few
DNA: TGTGCCAGCAGCGCCCAGGGTGGCGGGGCCCATACGCAGTATTTT
CDR3: CASSAQGGGAHTQYF

V: TRBV10-3
D: .
J: TRBJ1-2
size: .
DNA: TGTGCCATCAGTGCTGGCACCGGGGACTATGGCTACACCTTC
CDR3: CAISAGTGDYGYTF

V: TRBV29-1
D: .
J: TRBJ1-2
size: many
DNA: TGCAGCGTCGTCCGGGGATACTATGGCTACACCTTC
CDR3: CSVVRGYYGYTF

V: TRBV9
D: .
J: TRBJ2-7
size: .
DNA: TGTGCCAGCAGCGCCCACCCCGCAAGCGAGCAGTACTTC
CDR3: CASSAHPASEQYF

V: TRBV7-6
D: .
J: TRBJ1-3
size: .
DNA: TGTGCCAGCAGCATTTCAGAGGACGGTACCTCTGGAAACACCATATATTTT
CDR3: CASSISEDGTSGNTIYF

V: TRBV27
D: .
J: TRBJ1-6
size: few
DNA: TGTGCCAGCAGTTTATCGTACGATTCACCCCTCCACTTT
CDR3: CASSLSYDSPLHF

V: TRBV4-3
D: TRBD1
J: TRBJ2-3
size: .
DNA: TGCGCCAGCAGCCAAGAGGGACAGGGGACAGATACGCAGTATTTT
CDR3: CASSQEGQGTDTQYF

V: TRBV20-1
D: .
J: TRBJ2-1
size: .
DNA: TGCAGTGCTACCCGGGATGAGCAGTTCTTC
CDR3: CSATRDEQFF

V: TRBV2
D: .
J: TRBJ1-4
size: .
DNA: TGTGCCAGCAGCCAGACGGGGAATGAAAAACTGTTTTTT
CDR3: CASSQTGNEKLFF

V: TRBV5-1
D: TRBD1
J: TRBJ1-1
size: .
DNA: TGCGCCAGCAGCTTAGAACAGGGGGCGATCACTGAAGCTTTCTTT
CDR3: CASSLEQGAITEAFF

V: TRBV3-1/TRBV3-2
D: .
J: TRBJ1-1
size: .
DNA: TGTGCCAGCAGCCAAGAGGACGGCTTTGAAGCTTTCTTT
CDR3: CASSQEDGFEAFF

V: TRBV19
D: .
J: TRBJ2-5
size: .
DNA: TGTGCCAGTAGTACCGGATCCTCGGAGGAGACCCAGTACTTC
CDR3: CASSTGSSEETQYF

V: TRBV6-5
D: .
J: TRBJ1-6
size: .
DNA: TGTGCCAGCAGTTACTCGTGGGGCTCCGATAATTCACCCCTCCACTTT
CDR3: CASSYSWGSDNSPLHF

V: TRBV27
D: TRBD1
J: TRBJ2-2
size: once
DNA: TGTGCCAGCAGTTTCAGGACAGGGCCCGACGAGCTGTTTTTT
CDR3: CASSFRTGPDELFF

V: TRBV6-5
D: .
J: TRBJ2-7
size: .
DNA: TGTGCCAGCAGTTACGACAGTTCCTACGAGCAGTACTTC
CDR3: CASSYDSSYEQYF